The source of this TCR beta chain is a study of CD8+ T cells in alopecia areata. Specified treatment: oral pan-JAK inhibitor, 5-10 mg twice daily. Germline V gives CDR1 SGHNT, CDR2 YENEEA. This CDR3 has 13 amino acids. V lost 6 bases, J lost 3 bases, and 10 bases lay in between. Following extraction, RNA underwent reverse transcription to cDNA, which served as the sequencing template. Method: immunoSEQ multiplex PCR; TCRdb's copy keeps in-frame clones and lacks some. Counted here are 210,000 or so clones, around 65% occurring once; the ten biggest clones make up over 1%. The specimen comprised CD4+ T cells sorted from blood, sampled at week 44, from a patient treated with tofacitinib. The clonotype originates from a human donor with alopecia areata. This chain joins TRBV11-3 and TRBJ2-3; tentative D call: TRBD1 (6 bases). The chain's CDR3 is CASSQGITDTQYF. The CDR3 DNA reads TGTGCCAGCAGTCAGGGGATAACAGATACGCAGTATTTT.